Listed below are T cell receptor beta chains from one sample, sequenced in a study of T cells in narcolepsy. Method: immunoSEQ multiplex PCR; TCRdb's copy keeps in-frame clones and lacks some. The sample holds 27,000 or so clones, 75% to 80% seen once. The sample taken for sequencing was CD45RA- memory CD4+ T cells from PBMCs. The receptors originated from a human donor with narcolepsy. Both conserved end residues are part of each CDR3. The D gene is left open where the match is weak. Size tells how often a clone was seen (once, few, many) or the class of an expanded clone, and some rows leave it out.

d_gene	v_gene	j_gene	abundance	CDR3nt	CDR3aa
-	TRBV19	TRBJ2-5	-	TGTGCCAGTGGCCGGACCCAAGAGACCCAGTACTTC	CASGRTQETQYF
-	TRBV4-1	TRBJ2-7	-	TGCGCCAGCAGCCAGGGTACCTACCTGTCTTTTGGGCAGTACTTC	CASSQGTYLSFGQYF
-	TRBV2	TRBJ1-2	-	TGTGCCAGCACTTTGGACGGGGGGGGCAACTATGGCTACACCTTC	CASTLDGGGNYGYTF
TRBD1	TRBV11-2	TRBJ1-1	few	TGTGCCAGCAGCCCTGACAGGGGACTGAACACTGAAGCTTTCTTT	CASSPDRGLNTEAFF
-	TRBV11-2	TRBJ2-4	-	TGTGCCAGCAGCATATTACAGGGTCGCAAAAACATTCAGTACTTC	CASSILQGRKNIQYF
-	TRBV6-5	TRBJ2-7	-	TGTGCCAGCAGTGAATGGGCCTCGCAGTACTTC	CASSEWASQYF
-	TRBV15	TRBJ2-3	-	TGTGCCACCAGCAGAGTAGGAGGGGCGCGAAGCACAGATACGCAGTATTTT	CATSRVGGARSTDTQYF
-	TRBV5-6	TRBJ2-2	once	TGTGCCAGCATCAGTGGACAGTTAAACACCGGGGAGCTGTTTTTT	CASISGQLNTGELFF
TRBD1	TRBV10-1	TRBJ2-5	-	TGCGCCAGCAACAAGGACAGGGGAGGAGAGACCCAGTACTTC	CASNKDRGGETQYF
-	TRBV19	TRBJ1-2	-	TGTGCCAGTACGGTTAGCAACTATGGCTACACCTTC	CASTVSNYGYTF
-	TRBV11-2	TRBJ1-1	-	TGTGCCAGCAGCTTAGGTAGGGGGGCACTTTACACTGAAGCTTTCTTT	CASSLGRGALYTEAFF
TRBD1	TRBV7-9	TRBJ2-1	-	TGTGCCAGCAGCACCTACAGGGGGCCGGACAATGAGCAGTTCTTC	CASSTYRGPDNEQFF
TRBD1	TRBV28	TRBJ1-6	-	TGTGCCAGCAGTTTCGACAGGGCCTCTTCTTCACCCCTCCACTTT	CASSFDRASSSPLHF
-	TRBV11-3	TRBJ2-1	-	TGTGCCAGCAGCTCCATGGACGGGGGTGAGCAGTTCTTC	CASSSMDGGEQFF
TRBD2	TRBV11-3	TRBJ2-5	-	TGTGCCAGCAGCTTAGAAGGTGGGAGGGGAGAGACCCAGTACTTC	CASSLEGGRGETQYF
-	TRBV7-9	TRBJ1-6	-	TGTGCCAGCAGCTTTGAAGGGGTTACTTATAATTCACCCCTCCACTTT	CASSFEGVTYNSPLHF
TRBD1	TRBV5-6	TRBJ2-3	-	TGTGCCAGCAGCGCGGGGACAGGGGGCACAGATACGCAGTATTTT	CASSAGTGGTDTQYF
-	TRBV19	TRBJ1-4	once	TGTGCCAGTAGTATAGATCACAGGGTAGTTGAAAAACTGTTTTTT	CASSIDHRVVEKLFF
TRBD1	TRBV7-3	TRBJ2-1	-	TGTGCCAGCAGCTTAACAGGGGACAGGGACGTAATCAATGAGCAGTTCTTC	CASSLTGDRDVINEQFF
TRBD2	TRBV15	TRBJ2-3	-	TGTGCCACCAGTAAGAGGCGGGGGAGCACAGATACGCAGTATTTT	CATSKRRGSTDTQYF
-	TRBV4-2	TRBJ1-5	-	TGTGCCAGCAGCCAAGCTTCGGGTGTAAGTCAGCCCCAGCATTTT	CASSQASGVSQPQHF
-	TRBV30	TRBJ1-6	-	TGTGCCTGGAGCGGGCTCTACGGCTCCTATAATTCACCCCTCCACTTT	CAWSGLYGSYNSPLHF
-	TRBV4-2	TRBJ1-5	once	TGTGCCAGCAGCCAAGATCAACTTCAGCCCCAGCATTTT	CASSQDQLQPQHF
TRBD1	TRBV5-4	TRBJ1-2	-	TGTGCCAGCAGCTTACAGGGACAGATTATTGGCTACACCTTC	CASSLQGQIIGYTF
-	TRBV5-1	TRBJ2-3	medium-sized	TGCGCCAGCAGCTTGGTCCAAGGGGCCAGCACAGATACGCAGTATTTT	CASSLVQGASTDTQYF
-	TRBV5-1	TRBJ2-2	-	TGCGCCAGCAGCTTGGACGGGAGGAACACCGGGGAGCTGTTTTTT	CASSLDGRNTGELFF
TRBD2	TRBV9	TRBJ2-3	-	TGTGCCAGCAGCCTCGGGACTAGCGGGGGCCGGGTAGATACGCAGTATTTT	CASSLGTSGGRVDTQYF
-	TRBV5-8	TRBJ2-2	-	TGTGCCAGCAGCTTTACGGCGGAGGGATTCACCGGGGAGCTGTTTTTT	CASSFTAEGFTGELFF
TRBD2	TRBV5-1	TRBJ2-5	-	TGCGCCAGCAGCTCCGGACTAGCGGGGGACGGGGAGACCCAGTACTTC	CASSSGLAGDGETQYF
TRBD1	TRBV6-4	TRBJ2-1	-	TGTGCCAGCAGTGAACCTGCCAGGGGGCTTGAGCAGTTCTTC	CASSEPARGLEQFF
TRBD1	TRBV19	TRBJ1-1	few	TGTGCCAGTAGTAAGGACAGGGAGACGGGTGAAGCTTTCTTT	CASSKDRETGEAFF
TRBD1	TRBV5-1	TRBJ2-3	once	TGCGCCAGCAGCTCACAGGGGTTCGACGCAGATACGCAGTATTTT	CASSSQGFDADTQYF
-	TRBV12-5	TRBJ1-2	-	TGTGCTAGTGGTTTGGTACTGGGCAGGGATGGAGCTGCGATCTATGGCTACACCTTC	CASGLVLGRDGAAIYGYTF
-	TRBV6-6	TRBJ2-2	once	TGTGCCAGCATCAAGTCCGGGGAGCTGTTTTTT	CASIKSGELFF
-	TRBV29-1	TRBJ1-2	-	TGCAGCGTTGAAGATTACAGGGACAACTATGGCTACACCTTC	CSVEDYRDNYGYTF
TRBD1	TRBV2	TRBJ2-3	-	TGTGCCAGCATCCGAGACAGGGGCACAGATACGCAGTATTTT	CASIRDRGTDTQYF
TRBD2	TRBV15	TRBJ2-2	once	TGTGCCACCAGCAGAGAGGCCCCGGGACTAGCGGGGGCGAACACCGGGGAGCTGTTTTTT	CATSREAPGLAGANTGELFF
-	TRBV10-3	TRBJ1-3	-	TGTGCCATCAGTGATTGGGCAGGGTTCTCTGGAAACACCATATATTTT	CAISDWAGFSGNTIYF
-	TRBV30	TRBJ1-6	once	TGTGCCTGGAGTTTGATGTTGGGTCCCCTCCACTTT	CAWSLMLGPLHF
-	TRBV5-1	TRBJ1-2	-	TGCGCCAGCAGCTTGTCGGGGGCGCGGTATGGCTACACCTTC	CASSLSGARYGYTF
-	TRBV4-1	TRBJ2-5	-	TGCGCCAGCAGCCATCGAGGGATAAGCCAAGAGACCCAGTACTTC	CASSHRGISQETQYF
TRBD1	TRBV6-1	TRBJ1-1	-	TGTGCCAGCAGTGAATTGCGGGGGACAGGGAACACTGAAGCTTTCTTT	CASSELRGTGNTEAFF
-	TRBV6-1	TRBJ2-7	-	TGTGCCAGTTTCAGACGGGACGGTGACGAGCAGTACTTC	CASFRRDGDEQYF
TRBD1	TRBV5-1	TRBJ1-1	-	TGCGCCAGCAGCTGGGGACAGATCAACACTGAAGCTTTCTTT	CASSWGQINTEAFF
-	TRBV4-2	TRBJ2-2	-	TGTGCCAGCAGGGGGGGGCGAAGCACCGGGGAGCTGTTTTTT	CASRGGRSTGELFF
TRBD2	TRBV7-8	TRBJ2-3	-	TGTGCCAGCAGCTTAGGAGGCGGGGGGGCCAACCCAGATACGCAGTATTTT	CASSLGGGGANPDTQYF
TRBD1	TRBV5-1	TRBJ1-1	-	TGCGCCAGCAGCTGGCGGGACAGGGACACTGAAGCTTTCTTT	CASSWRDRDTEAFF
-	TRBV29-1	TRBJ2-3	-	TGCAGCGGATCGAGGGGGAGCACAGATACGCAGTATTTT	CSGSRGSTDTQYF